Sequencing of this TCR beta chain was carried out in a study of T-cell memory formation after mild COVID-19. General observations from the study: Clones that contracted from day 15 to 85 were balanced CD4/CD8, while later expanders leaned CD4+.

This clonotype appeared a few times. The antigen remains unidentified. The CDR3 totals 15 residues. Trimming took 6 bases from V and 2 from J, leaving 18 bases between them. Germline CDR1 is DFQATT and CDR2 is SNEGSKA (reference sequence). TCRdb independently ran MiXCR on the 5' RACE reads; one entry per CDR3 protein. The sample lists under 250,000 distinct CDR3 sequences, 15% to 19% seen once, with approximately 2.1% in the top ten. This TCR came from an adult woman who had mild COVID-19 (a few samples of this study predate the infection). Cell type and time point are not known. This chain uses TRBV20-1 with TRBJ2-3; possible D gene TRBD1, 6 bases. Specimen: PBMCs or a T cell subset sorted from them (not recorded which). The CDR3 here is CSAGSGTSSTDTQYF. DNA of the CDR3: TGCAGTGCAGGATCCGGGACAAGCTCCACAGATACGCAGTATTTT.